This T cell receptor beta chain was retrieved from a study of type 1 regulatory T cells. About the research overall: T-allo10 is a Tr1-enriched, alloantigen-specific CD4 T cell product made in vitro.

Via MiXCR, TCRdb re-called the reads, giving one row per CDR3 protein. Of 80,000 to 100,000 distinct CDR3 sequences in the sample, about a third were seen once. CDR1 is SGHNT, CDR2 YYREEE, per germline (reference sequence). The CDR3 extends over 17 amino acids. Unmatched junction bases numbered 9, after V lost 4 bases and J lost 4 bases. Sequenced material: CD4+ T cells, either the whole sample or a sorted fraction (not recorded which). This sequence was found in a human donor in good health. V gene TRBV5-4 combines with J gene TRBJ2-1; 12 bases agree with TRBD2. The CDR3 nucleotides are TGTGCCAGCAGCACAGGACTAGCGGGAACTAATTACAATGAGCAGTTCTTC. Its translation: CASSTGLAGTNYNEQFF.